This TCR beta chain was obtained from a study of blood T cell repertoires in COVID-19 (dated by TCRdb to 2019 to 2021). Turning to the overall study: Samples covering the acute and convalescent phases of COVID-19 were provided by collaborators in the United States, Italy and Spain. The material from the prospective study consisted of cDNA or gDNA derived from T cells, B-cell-depleted T cells, or PBMCs. The dataset comprised deeply sampled blood TCRbeta repertoires from subjects exposed to, actively infected with, or recovered from COVID-19. The repertoires were released in a freely available public database intended as a resource for research on the immune response to SARS-CoV-2. The samples were drawn from the first 160 participants of the ongoing ImmuneRACE study and from 950 to 1,500 subjects provided by 6 global collaborators. A de-identified subject ID, COVID-19 status, age in years and sex were almost always included in the sample metadata. Where HLA class I and class II types were available, the types were taken from metadata supplied by the sample provider, not from assay-based typing.

In the prospective study, participants were 18 to 89 years old, resided in about 25 geographic areas of the United States, and were enrolled through a virtual design. Cohort assignment in the prospective study relied on participant-reported clinical history from a screening survey and a study questionnaire. For ImmuneRACE Cohort 3, a participant was defined as recovered based on two consecutive negative NP/OP PCR tests, clearance by a healthcare professional, or resolution of symptoms. Mobile phlebotomists in the prospective study collected whole blood, serum and a nasopharyngeal or oropharyngeal swab from every participant. Prospective study participants could optionally give additional blood draws and questionnaires over an approximately two-month period. Blood samples from the prospective study were shipped frozen or at room temperature prior to DNA extraction. TCRbeta CDR3 regions were amplified from genomic DNA using the immunoSEQ Assay, a bias-controlled multiplex PCR. Per the original workflow: The number of nucleated cells in each sample was estimated from the amplification of reference gene primers within the assay. To quantify the absolute abundance of each unique TCRbeta CDR3 rearrangement, sequence reads were collapsed and filtered. For each sample, productive Simpson clonality was calculated as the square root of Simpson's diversity index over productive rearrangements. The immuneACCESS repertoire file appears here via TCRdb, limited to in-frame rearrangements. These files lack a portion of the clones; in checked studies, under half of the deficit traces to unresolved V genes, and the cause of the others is not known. V, J and clone size are taken as reported in that table, and D and trimming were inferred from the DNA itself. This sample has some 350,000 clones in its table, and approximately 88% of those were observed once. The ten largest clones add up to over 4.5% of the sample.

The junction shows trimming of 4 bases on V and 0 bases on J, and the gene matches do not reach 9 bases of it. The CDR3 goes from the cysteine to the phenylalanine over 17 residues. Only the CDR3 DNA is retained, 51 bases long and in frame from the first base. Based on the germline V gene, the CDR1 and CDR2 sequences are SNHLY and FYNNEI. This clone was recorded once. The target of this receptor is not known. Base qualities were left out, and no much larger clone turns up one base away. General study outcomes and caveats: How much clinical and demographic metadata was included differed by source and by participant, and the metadata was provided uncurated.

Recombination joined TRBV2 with TRBJ2-1; TRBD2 matches 7 bases in the middle. Sequenced sample: PBMCs or T cells enriched from blood (not recorded which). The TCR comes from a man aged 25 to 40 who had recovered from COVID-19. The DNA sequence is TGTGCCAGCAGTGGGTTGGGGCGGGAGAGCTCCTACAATGAGCAGTTCTTC. This yields the protein CASSGLGRESSYNEQFF.